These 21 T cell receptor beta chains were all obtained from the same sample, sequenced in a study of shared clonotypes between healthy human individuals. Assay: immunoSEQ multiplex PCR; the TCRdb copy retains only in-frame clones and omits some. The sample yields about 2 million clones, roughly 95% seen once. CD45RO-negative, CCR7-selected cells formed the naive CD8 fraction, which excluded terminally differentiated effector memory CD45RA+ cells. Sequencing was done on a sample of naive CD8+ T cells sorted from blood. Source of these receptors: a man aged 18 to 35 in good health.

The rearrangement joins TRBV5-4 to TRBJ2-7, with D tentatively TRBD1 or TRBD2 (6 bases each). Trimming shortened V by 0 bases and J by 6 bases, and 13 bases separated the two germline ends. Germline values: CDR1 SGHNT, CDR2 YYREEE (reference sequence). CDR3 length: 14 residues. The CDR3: CASSLAWGAREQYF. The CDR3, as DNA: TGTGCCAGCAGCTTGGCCTGGGGGGCCCGCGAGCAGTACTTC.

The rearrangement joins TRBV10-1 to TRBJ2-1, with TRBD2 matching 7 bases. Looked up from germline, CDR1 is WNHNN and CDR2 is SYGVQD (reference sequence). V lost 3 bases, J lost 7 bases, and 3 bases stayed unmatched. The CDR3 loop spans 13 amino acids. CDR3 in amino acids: CASSDSGGNEQFF. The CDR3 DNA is TGCGCCAGCAGTGATTCCGGGGGGAATGAGCAGTTCTTC.

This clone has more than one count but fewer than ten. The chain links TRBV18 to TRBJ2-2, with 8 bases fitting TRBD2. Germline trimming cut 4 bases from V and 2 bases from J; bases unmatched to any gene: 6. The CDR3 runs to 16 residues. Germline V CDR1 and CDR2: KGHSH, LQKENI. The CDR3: CASSQTSGANTGELFF. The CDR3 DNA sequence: TGTGCCAGCTCACAAACTAGCGGAGCAAACACCGGGGAGCTGTTTTTT.

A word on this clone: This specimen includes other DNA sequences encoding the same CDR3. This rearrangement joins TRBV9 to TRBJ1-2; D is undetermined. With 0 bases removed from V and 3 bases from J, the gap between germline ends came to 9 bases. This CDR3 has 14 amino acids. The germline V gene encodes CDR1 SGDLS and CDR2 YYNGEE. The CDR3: CASSVGGGDYGYTF. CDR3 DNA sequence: TGTGCCAGCAGCGTAGGAGGCGGGGACTATGGCTACACCTTC.

CDR3: CASSGGQGYSSGNTIYF. DNA of the CDR3: TGCGCCAGCAGCGGGGGACAGGGATATTCTTCTGGAAACACCATATATTTT. The chain combines TRBV5-1 with TRBJ1-3; 9 nucleotides match TRBD1. The CDR3 sequence is 17 residues long. V lost 4 bases and J lost 1; bases outside the gene matches: 9. The V gene's germline CDR1 is SGHRS and CDR2 YFSETQ. Filled out from reference TRBV5-1 and TRBJ1-3, the complete variable domain reads KAGVTQTPRYLIKTRGQQVTLSCSPISGHRSVSWYQQTPGQGLQFLFEYFSETQRNKGNFPGRFSGRQFSNSRSEMNVSTLELGDSALYLCASSGGQGYSSGNTIYFGEGSWLTVV.

The CDR3 loop is CATSREEGLTHYGYTF. Here the CDR3 DNA reads TGTGCCACCAGCAGAGAAGAGGGGCTAACGCACTATGGCTACACCTTC. The rearrangement links TRBV15 to TRBJ1-2; D might be TRBD1 (5 bases). The CDR3 sequence is 16 residues long. Germline loops: CDR1 LNHNV, CDR2 YYDKDF (reference sequence). Between the trimmed V and J ends, which lost 0 bases and 3 bases, there was a span of 14 bases.

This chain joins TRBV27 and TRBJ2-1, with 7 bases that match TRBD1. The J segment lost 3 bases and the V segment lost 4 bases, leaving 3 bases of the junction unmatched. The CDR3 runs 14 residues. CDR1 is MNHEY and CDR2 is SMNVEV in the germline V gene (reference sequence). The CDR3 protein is CASSSTGHYNEQFF. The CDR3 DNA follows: TGTGCCAGCAGTTCGACAGGGCACTACAATGAGCAGTTCTTC.

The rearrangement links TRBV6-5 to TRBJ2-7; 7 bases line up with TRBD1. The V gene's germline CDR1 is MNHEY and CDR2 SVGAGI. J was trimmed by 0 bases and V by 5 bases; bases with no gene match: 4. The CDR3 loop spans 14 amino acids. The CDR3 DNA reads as TGTGCCAGCAGTGCTTGGGACAGCTCCTACGAGCAGTACTTC. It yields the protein CASSAWDSSYEQYF.

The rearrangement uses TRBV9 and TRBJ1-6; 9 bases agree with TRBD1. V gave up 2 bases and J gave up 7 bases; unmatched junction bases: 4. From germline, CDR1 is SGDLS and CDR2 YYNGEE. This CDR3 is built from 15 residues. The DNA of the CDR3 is TGTGCCAGCAGCGTCGAGGGGACAGGGAATTCACCCCTCCACTTT. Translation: CASSVEGTGNSPLHF.

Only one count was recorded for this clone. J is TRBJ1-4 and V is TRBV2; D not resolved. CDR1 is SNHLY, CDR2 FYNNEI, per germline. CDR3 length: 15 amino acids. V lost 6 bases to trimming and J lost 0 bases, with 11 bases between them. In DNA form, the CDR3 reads TGTGCCAGCAGCAGCTCCCTAGCAACTAATGAAAAACTGTTTTTT. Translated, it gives CASSSSLATNEKLFF.

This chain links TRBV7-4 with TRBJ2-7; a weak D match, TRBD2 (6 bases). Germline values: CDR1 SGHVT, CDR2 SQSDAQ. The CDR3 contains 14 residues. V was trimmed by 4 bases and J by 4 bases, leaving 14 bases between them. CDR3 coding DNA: TGTGCCAGCAGCTCGACGGGGGTGAGATACGAGCAGTACTTC. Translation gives CASSSTGVRYEQYF.

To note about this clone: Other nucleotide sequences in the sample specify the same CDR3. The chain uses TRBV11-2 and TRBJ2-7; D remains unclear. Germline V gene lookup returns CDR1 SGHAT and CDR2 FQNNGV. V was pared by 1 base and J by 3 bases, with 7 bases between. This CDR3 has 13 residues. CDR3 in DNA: TGTGCCAGCAGCTTAGGATCATTCTACGAGCAGTACTTC. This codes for CASSLGSFYEQYF. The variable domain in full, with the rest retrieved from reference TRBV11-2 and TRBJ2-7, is EAGVAQSPRYKIIEKRQSVAFWCNPISGHATLYWYQQILGQGPKLLIQFQNNGVVDDSQLPKDRFSAERLKGVDSTLKIQPAKLEDSAVYLCASSLGSFYEQYFGPGTRLTVT.

Written as DNA, the CDR3 is TGTGCCAGCAGTTTAACAGGGGGGATCACTGAAGCTTTCTTT. Encoded protein: CASSLTGGITEAFF. This chain links TRBV27 with TRBJ1-1, with 8 bases lining up with TRBD1. V shed 2 bases, J shed 4 bases, and the junction held 3 bases outside the gene matches. Germline CDR1 reads MNHEY; CDR2 reads SMNVEV (reference sequence). The CDR3 contains 14 residues.

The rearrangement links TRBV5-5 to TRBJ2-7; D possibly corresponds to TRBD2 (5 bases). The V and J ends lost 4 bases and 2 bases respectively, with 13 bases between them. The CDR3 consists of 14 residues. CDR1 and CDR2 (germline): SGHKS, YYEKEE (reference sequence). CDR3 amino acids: CASSAKPGTYEQYF. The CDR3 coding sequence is TGTGCCAGCAGCGCGAAGCCCGGGACCTACGAGCAGTACTTC. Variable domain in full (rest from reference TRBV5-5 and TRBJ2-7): DAGVTQSPTHLIKTRGQQVTLRCSPISGHKSVSWYQQVLGQGPQFIFQYYEKEERGRGNFPDRFSARQFPNYSSELNVNALLLGDSALYLCASSAKPGTYEQYFGPGTRLTVT.

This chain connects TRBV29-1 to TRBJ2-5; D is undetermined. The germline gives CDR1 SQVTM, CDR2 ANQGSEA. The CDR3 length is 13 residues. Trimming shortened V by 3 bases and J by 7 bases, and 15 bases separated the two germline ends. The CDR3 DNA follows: TGCAGCGTTGACGACACCTCAAGTGGGACCCAGTACTTC. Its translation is CSVDDTSSGTQYF. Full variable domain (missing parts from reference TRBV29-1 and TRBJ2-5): SAVISQKPSRDICQRGTSLTIQCQVDSQVTMMFWYRQQPGQSLTLIATANQGSEATYESGFVIDKFPISRPNLTFSTLTVSNMSPEDSSIYLCSVDDTSSGTQYFGPGTRLLVL.

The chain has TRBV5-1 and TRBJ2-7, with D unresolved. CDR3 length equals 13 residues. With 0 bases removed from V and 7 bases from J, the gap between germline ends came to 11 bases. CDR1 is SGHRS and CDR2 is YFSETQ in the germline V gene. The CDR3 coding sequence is TGCGCCAGCAGCTTGGATTGGCAGGATGAGCAGTACTTC. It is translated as CASSLDWQDEQYF. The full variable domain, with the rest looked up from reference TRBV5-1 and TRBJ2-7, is KAGVTQTPRYLIKTRGQQVTLSCSPISGHRSVSWYQQTPGQGLQFLFEYFSETQRNKGNFPGRFSGRQFSNSRSEMNVSTLELGDSALYLCASSLDWQDEQYFGPGTRLTVT.

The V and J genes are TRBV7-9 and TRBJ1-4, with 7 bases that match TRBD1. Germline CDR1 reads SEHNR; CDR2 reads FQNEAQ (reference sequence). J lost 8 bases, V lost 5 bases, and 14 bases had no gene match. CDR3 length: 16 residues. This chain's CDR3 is CASSPPSGTGAEKLFF. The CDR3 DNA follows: TGTGCCAGCAGCCCACCCAGCGGAACAGGGGCCGAAAAACTGTTTTTT.

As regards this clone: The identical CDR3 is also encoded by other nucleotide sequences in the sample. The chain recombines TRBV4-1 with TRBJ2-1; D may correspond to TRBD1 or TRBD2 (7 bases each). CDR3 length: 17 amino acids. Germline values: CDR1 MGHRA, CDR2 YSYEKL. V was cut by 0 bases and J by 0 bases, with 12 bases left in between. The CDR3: CASSQDGEGASYNEQFF. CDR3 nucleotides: TGCGCCAGCAGCCAAGATGGGGAGGGGGCCTCCTACAATGAGCAGTTCTTC.

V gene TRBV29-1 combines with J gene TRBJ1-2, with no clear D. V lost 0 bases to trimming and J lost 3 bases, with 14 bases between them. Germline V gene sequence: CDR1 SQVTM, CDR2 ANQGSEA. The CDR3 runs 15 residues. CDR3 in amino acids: CSVEDLLAAYYGYTF. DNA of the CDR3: TGCAGCGTTGAAGATCTCCTGGCGGCCTACTATGGCTACACCTTC. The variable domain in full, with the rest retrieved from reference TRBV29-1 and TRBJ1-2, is SAVISQKPSRDICQRGTSLTIQCQVDSQVTMMFWYRQQPGQSLTLIATANQGSEATYESGFVIDKFPISRPNLTFSTLTVSNMSPEDSSIYLCSVEDLLAAYYGYTFGSGTRLTVV.

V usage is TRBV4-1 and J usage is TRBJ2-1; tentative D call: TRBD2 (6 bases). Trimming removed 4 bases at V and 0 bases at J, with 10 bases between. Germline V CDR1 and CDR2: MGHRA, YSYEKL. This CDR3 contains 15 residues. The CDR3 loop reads CASSRGKSSYNEQFF. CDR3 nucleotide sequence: TGCGCCAGCAGCCGCGGGAAAAGCTCCTACAATGAGCAGTTCTTC.

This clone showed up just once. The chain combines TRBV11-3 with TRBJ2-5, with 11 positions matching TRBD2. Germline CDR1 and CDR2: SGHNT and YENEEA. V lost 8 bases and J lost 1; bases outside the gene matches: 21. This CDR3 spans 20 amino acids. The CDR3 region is CASFQGGSLAGGNCQETQYF. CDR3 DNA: TGTGCCAGCTTCCAGGGGGGCTCTCTAGCGGGAGGAAACTGCCAAGAGACCCAGTACTTC. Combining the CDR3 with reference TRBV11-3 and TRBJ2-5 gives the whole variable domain EAGVVQSPRYKIIEKKQPVAFWCNPISGHNTLYWYLQNLGQGPELLIRYENEEAVDDSQLPKDRFSAERLKGVDSTLKIQPAELGDSAVYLCASFQGGSLAGGNCQETQYFGPGTRLLVL.